Following are 21 T cell receptor beta chains from one sample sequenced in a study of Graves' ophthalmopathy and Graves' hyperthyroidism. The study amplified TCR beta CDR3 regions using RNA transcripts. HTBI-primed first-round RT-PCR preceded second-round multiplex PCR. TCRdb fed the multiplex PCR reads into MiXCR, producing one record per CDR3 protein. There are some 1.1 million distinct CDR3 sequences in the sample; 35% to 40% occur only once, and 8.5% to 14% lies in the top ten. Source material: peripheral blood or thyroid tissue (not recorded which). Every receptor here comes from an adult man with Graves' hyperthyroidism.

The chain recombines TRBV30 with TRBJ1-4; 8 bases map to TRBD1. V was pared by 5 bases and J by 7 bases, with 0 bases of the junction left unmatched. Germline CDR1 and CDR2: GTSNPN and SVGIG (reference sequence). The CDR3 loop spans 11 amino acids. CDR3 in amino acids: CAWQGAEKLFF. The CDR3 DNA sequence: TGTGCCTGGCAGGGGGCTGAAAAACTGTTTTTT. Combining the CDR3 with reference TRBV30 and TRBJ1-4 gives the whole variable domain SQTIHQWPATLVQPVGSPLSLECTVEGTSNPNLYWYRQAAGRGLQLLFYSVGIGQISSEVPQNLSASRPQDRQFILSSKKLLLSDSGFYLCAWQGAEKLFFGSGTQLSVL.

As concerns this clonotype: A much larger clone is a single base away; this may be a read error. This chain joins TRBV11-2 and TRBJ2-6; 9 positions match TRBD1. CDR1 and CDR2 (germline): SGHAT, FQNNGV. CDR3 length: 17 amino acids. The CDR3 loop is CASSLQTGGSGANVLAF. The DNA for the CDR3 is TGTGCCAGCAGCCTGCAGACAGGGGGGTCTGGGGCCAACGTCCTGGCTTTC.

This clonotype was observed once. The chain links TRBV9 to TRBJ1-4; 10 nucleotides agree with TRBD1. This CDR3 spans 16 amino acids. Per the germline V gene, CDR1 is SGDLS and CDR2 is YYNGEE. V was clipped by 4 bases and J by 13 bases; unmatched bases: 16. Here the CDR3 reads CASSKNTGTGAEGLFF. The DNA of the CDR3 is TGTGCCAGCAGCAAGAATACCGGGACAGGGGCCGAAGGACTGTTTTTT.

This clonotype appeared a few times. The J gene is TRBJ1-5, the V gene TRBV20-1; D uncertain. This CDR3 is built from 15 residues. The V gene's germline CDR1 is DFQATT and CDR2 SNEGSKA (reference sequence). The V and J ends lost 3 bases and 5 bases respectively, with 17 bases between them. CDR3 DNA: TGCAGTGCTAGCCCCAGCAGCTTACGGGATCAGCCCCAGCATTTT. Its translation is CSASPSSLRDQPQHF.

V is TRBV7-9 and J is TRBJ2-5; the match to TRBD1 covers 10 bases. CDR3 size: 15 residues. Germline V CDR1 and CDR2: SEHNR, FQNEAQ (reference sequence). The ends lost 4 bases at V and 5 bases at J; junction bases unmatched: 7. The CDR3 DNA reads TGTGCCAGCAGCTCGAGACAGGGGGCTTGGGAGACCCAGTACTTC. Residues: CASSSRQGAWETQYF.

The V call is TRBV10-3, the J call TRBJ1-1, with D hard to call. The CDR3 length is 12 residues. The germline V gene encodes CDR1 ENHRY and CDR2 SYGVKD. The ends were cut back, 4 bases at V and 3 bases at J, with 6 bases in the middle. DNA for the CDR3: TGTGCCATCAGTGTCGGAGACACTGAAGCTTTCTTT. This sequence encodes CAISVGDTEAFF.

This clonotype was seen ten or more times. The chain employs TRBV12-3 or TRBV12-4 and TRBJ2-5; no reliable D call. The CDR3 spans 13 residues. V was trimmed by 3 bases and J by 7 bases, leaving 12 bases between them. The CDR3 coding sequence is TGTGCCAGCAGTTTCGACGGCCTTGGGACCCAGTACTTC. The encoded protein is CASSFDGLGTQYF.

The rearrangement links TRBV7-2 to TRBJ1-3; D is unclear. The CDR3 loop spans 15 amino acids. Germline V gene data show CDR1 as SGHTA and CDR2 as FQGNSA. V lost 3 bases and J 2 bases, leaving 11 bases between the germline ends. In nucleotides, the CDR3 is TGTGCCAGCAGCTTCTCGGTCAGAACTGGAAACACCATATATTTT. Protein: CASSFSVRTGNTIYF.

The chain couples TRBV12-3 or TRBV12-4 to TRBJ1-5, with TRBD1 identical over 7 bases. V was clipped by 5 bases and J by 10 bases; unmatched bases: 8. The CDR3 covers 13 residues. Written as DNA, the CDR3 is TGTGCCAGCAGTCCAGGGGGATCAGGACCCCAGCATTTT. It translates to CASSPGGSGPQHF.

In regard to this clonotype: Being one base from a much bigger clone, this may be a read error. The rearrangement joins TRBV9 to TRBJ2-7; D gene unclear. Trimming took 4 bases from V and 2 from J, leaving 13 bases between them. Looked up from germline, CDR1 is SGDLS and CDR2 is YYNGEE. The CDR3 contains 14 residues. CDR3 residues: CASSRSADTYEQYF. The CDR3 nucleotides read TGTGCCAGCAGCAGGTCGGCGGATACCTACGAGCAGTACTTC.

The chain carries TRBV20-1 and TRBJ1-6, with D possibly TRBD1 on 5 matching bases. Germline loops: CDR1 DFQATT, CDR2 SNEGSKA (reference sequence). V lost 8 bases, J lost 5 bases, and 10 bases lay in between. The CDR3 extends over 12 amino acids. In nucleotides, the CDR3 is TGCAGTACAGGTGTTAATAATTCACCCCTCCACTTT. Residues: CSTGVNNSPLHF.

CDR3 residues: CASSHFDGETQYF. The DNA for the CDR3 is TGTGCCAGCAGCCATTTTGATGGAGAGACCCAGTACTTC. The chain carries TRBV11-2 and TRBJ2-5; D gene ambiguous. CDR1 is SGHAT, CDR2 FQNNGV, per germline. The V end was cut by 5 bases, the J end by 4 bases, with 11 bases between. The CDR3 sequence is 13 residues long.

V gene TRBV29-1 combines with J gene TRBJ2-5; D possibly matches TRBD1 or TRBD2 (6 bases each). With 3 bases removed from V and 7 bases from J, the gap between germline ends came to 18 bases. The CDR3 totals 14 residues. CDR1 and CDR2 from the germline V gene are SQVTM and ANQGSEA. The CDR3 here is CSVEGGSGHGTQYF. The CDR3 bases are TGCAGCGTTGAGGGGGGCTCTGGCCACGGGACCCAGTACTTC. The full variable domain, in which reference TRBV29-1 and TRBJ2-5 provide the parts outside the CDR3, is SAVISQKPSRDICQRGTSLTIQCQVDSQVTMMFWYRQQPGQSLTLIATANQGSEATYESGFVIDKFPISRPNLTFSTLTVSNMSPEDSSIYLCSVEGGSGHGTQYFGPGTRLLVL.

This chain uses TRBV7-2 with TRBJ1-5, with D unresolved. Germline V gene sequence: CDR1 SGHTA, CDR2 FQGNSA. The V gene lost 7 bases and the J gene lost 12 bases, with 19 bases spanning the gap. The length of the CDR3 is 13 residues. CDR3 protein: CASTLGLLSLQHF. As DNA, the CDR3 is TGTGCCAGCACCCTGGGCCTGTTGTCTCTCCAGCATTTT.

There are many counts of this clonotype. The CDR3 spells CSALSVGVYEQYF. Here the CDR3 DNA reads TGCAGTGCTCTTTCCGTTGGGGTGTACGAGCAGTACTTC. The V and J genes are TRBV20-1 and TRBJ2-7; D uncertain. The germline V and J ends were trimmed by 5 bases and 4 bases, with 15 bases remaining between them. The V gene's germline CDR1 is DFQATT and CDR2 SNEGSKA (reference sequence). The CDR3 extends over 13 amino acids.

This clonotype was recorded many times. J is TRBJ1-4 and V is TRBV4-1; D call uncertain. CDR3 length equals 11 residues. V was pared by 6 bases and J by 2 bases, with 1 base between. The germline CDR1 and CDR2 sequences are MGHRA and YSYEKL. CDR3 sequence: CASRTNEKLFF. The CDR3, as DNA: TGCGCCAGCAGGACTAATGAAAAACTGTTTTTT.

This clonotype appeared many times. DNA for the CDR3: TGCAGGGTCGACAGGGGGGGCGGCGAGCAGTACTTC. Its protein is CRVDRGGGEQYF. The gene calls are TRBV20-1 and TRBJ2-7; 9 bases line up with TRBD1. The CDR3 is 12 residues long. Germline lookup yields CDR1 DFQATT and CDR2 SNEGSKA (reference sequence).

The V and J genes are TRBV19 and TRBJ1-3; tentatively, D is TRBD1 (5 bases). Trimming cost V 11 bases and J 8 bases, with 10 bases left between them. The CDR3 totals 10 residues. Germline CDR1 and CDR2: LNHDA and SQIVND (reference sequence). CDR3 DNA: TGTGCCTCCAGGGCTGACACCATATATTTT. It encodes CASRADTIYF.

At least ten counts were recorded for this clonotype. This chain links TRBV25-1 with TRBJ2-2; D tentatively fits TRBD1 or TRBD2 (5 bases each). There are 15 residues in the CDR3. Germline V CDR1 and CDR2: MGHDK, SYGVNS. The germline V and J ends were trimmed by 5 bases and 6 bases, with 16 bases remaining between them. The CDR3 region is CASSPPFGGPGELFF. Written as DNA, the CDR3 is TGTGCCAGCAGTCCCCCGTTTGGGGGTCCCGGGGAGCTGTTTTTT.

In its sample, this clonotype was seen a few times. The chain carries TRBV7-9 and TRBJ1-1, with D unclear. Germline V gene lookup returns CDR1 SEHNR and CDR2 FQNEAQ (reference sequence). The CDR3 is 14 residues long. The V end was cut by 3 bases, the J end by 0 bases, with 8 bases between. The DNA of the CDR3 is TGTGCCAGCAGCTTCCAGGAAATGAACACTGAAGCTTTCTTT. Encoded protein: CASSFQEMNTEAFF.

CDR3 sequence reads: CASSVSGGSYNEQFF. The CDR3 DNA reads as TGTGCCAGCAGTGTTAGTGGAGGCTCCTACAATGAGCAGTTCTTC. The chain couples TRBV2 to TRBJ2-7, with D perhaps matching TRBD2 (5 bases). The DNA end is a closer match to TRBJ2-1, so the J assignment may be wrong. Germline assignment: CDR1 SNHLY and CDR2 FYNNEI. This CDR3 is 15 amino acids long.